Listed here are 17 T cell receptor beta chains from one sample, sequenced in a study of blood T cell repertoires in COVID-19 (dated by TCRdb to the early 2020s). Library method: the immunoSEQ multiplex PCR assay. TCRdb provides this immuneACCESS table in a form limited to in-frame rearrangements. Some clones are lacking; in checked studies, under half of them reflect an unresolved V gene, and why the rest are absent is not known. The sample includes 52,000 or so clones, with 84% observed a single time. The ten largest clones take up under 20% of the sample. The sequenced material came from peripheral blood. These receptors originate from a man between 65 and 85 years old with active COVID-19.

The chain is built from TRBV6-2 or TRBV6-3 and TRBJ2-1; TRBD2 matches 10 bases. The V segment lost 2 bases and the J segment 3 bases; nucleotides outside the gene matches: 10. The CDR3 extends over 18 amino acids. Germline V gene sequence: CDR1 MNHEY, CDR2 SVGEGT. Written as DNA, the CDR3 is TGTGCCAGCAGTTACCTGCTAGCGGGAGCTACTAACTACAATGAGCAGTTCTTC. Its protein is CASSYLLAGATNYNEQFF.

V is TRBV5-5 and J is TRBJ2-5; 8 nucleotides line up with TRBD2. CDR1 and CDR2 (germline): SGHKS, YYEKEE (reference sequence). With V trimmed by 4 bases and J by 4 bases, 9 bases remained unmatched. This CDR3 spans 15 amino acids. CDR3 in amino acids: CASSPNSGRGETQYF. The CDR3 DNA follows: TGTGCCAGCAGCCCCAACAGCGGGAGAGGAGAGACCCAGTACTTC.

J is TRBJ2-7 and V is TRBV2; the D gene is possibly TRBD2 (6 bases). The ends were cut back, 4 bases at V and 3 bases at J, with 7 bases in the middle. Per the germline V gene, CDR1 is SNHLY and CDR2 is FYNNEI. There are 12 residues in the CDR3. The CDR3 DNA is TGTGCCAGCAGTGGGAGGGACTACGAGCAGTACTTC. It specifies CASSGRDYEQYF.

The chain has TRBV7-3 and TRBJ2-1; D is uncertain. The germline V gene encodes CDR1 SGHTA and CDR2 FQGTGA. The V end lost 2 bases, the J end lost 10 bases, and 12 bases lay between the germline ends. This CDR3 contains 13 residues. CDR3 in amino acids: CASSLRLVSEQFF. The CDR3 DNA sequence: TGTGCCAGCAGCTTACGCCTAGTATCCGAGCAGTTCTTC.

This clone appeared once. The chain has TRBV14 and TRBJ2-7; D may be TRBD2 (6 bases). V shed 4 bases and J shed 3 bases, with 16 bases lying between them. CDR1 SGHDN and CDR2 FVKESK come from the germline V gene. The CDR3 length is 15 residues. The CDR3 bases are TGTGCCAGCAGCCCGATGAGGGGAGGTCACTACGAGCAGTACTTC. It specifies CASSPMRGGHYEQYF. The whole variable domain, filled in from reference TRBV14 and TRBJ2-7, reads EAGVTQFPSHSVIEKGQTVTLRCDPISGHDNLYWYRRVMGKEIKFLLHFVKESKQDESGMPNNRFLAERTGGTYSTLKVQPAELEDSGVYFCASSPMRGGHYEQYFGPGTRLTVT.

This rearrangement joins TRBV11-2 to TRBJ2-1; 7 nucleotides match TRBD1. CDR3 length equals 15 residues. The ends lost 6 bases at V and 9 bases at J; junction bases unmatched: 14. Germline lookup yields CDR1 SGHAT and CDR2 FQNNGV. The CDR3 region is CASSSQQGSFSEQFF. CDR3 coding DNA: TGTGCCAGCAGTTCACAACAGGGGTCGTTTAGTGAGCAGTTCTTC.

The chain joins TRBV30 to TRBJ2-6; D gene uncertain. The CDR3 is made up of 13 amino acids. Germline assignment: CDR1 GTSNPN and CDR2 SVGIG (reference sequence). The V gene lost 4 bases and the J gene lost 2 bases, with 6 bases spanning the gap. CDR3 DNA sequence: TGTGCCTGGACATCCCCTGGGGCCAACGTCCTGACTTTC. Translated: CAWTSPGANVLTF.

This rearrangement joins TRBV28 to TRBJ1-1; tentatively, D is TRBD1 (5 bases). This CDR3 is built from 14 residues. Germline V gene lookup returns CDR1 MDHEN and CDR2 SYDVKM. Trimming removed 2 bases from V and 4 bases from J, with 11 bases in between. The CDR3 reads CASSLVDSTTEAFF. Written as DNA, the CDR3 is TGTGCCAGCAGTTTAGTCGACAGCACCACTGAAGCTTTCTTT.

The gene calls are TRBV5-5 and TRBJ1-5; 7 nucleotides agree with TRBD1. CDR3 length: 15 amino acids. Germline assignment: CDR1 SGHKS and CDR2 YYEKEE (reference sequence). Losses at the gene ends were 4 bases for V and 4 bases for J; bases not matched to a gene: 8. The CDR3 here is CASSTRTGGNQPQHF. The CDR3 nucleotides read TGTGCCAGCAGCACCCGGACAGGAGGAAATCAGCCCCAGCATTTT.

The chain employs TRBV7-2 and TRBJ2-1, with 9 bases matching TRBD2. Germline CDR1 SGHTA, CDR2 FQGNSA. The CDR3 spans 16 residues. V lost 0 bases, J lost 7 bases, and 7 bases stayed unmatched. CDR3 residues: CASSLARLAGKNEQFF. CDR3 DNA: TGTGCCAGCAGCTTAGCGCGGCTAGCGGGAAAAAATGAGCAGTTCTTC.

This clone occurred a few times. This chain joins TRBV7-2 and TRBJ2-1; D may be TRBD2 (5 bases). Germline CDR1 is SGHTA and CDR2 is FQGNSA. V lost 8 bases and J lost 4, with 12 bases in between. The CDR3 is 13 amino acids. CDR3 coding DNA: TGTGCCAGCTCCCGAGGCGGGTACAATGAGCAGTTCTTC. Its protein product is CASSRGGYNEQFF.

The gene calls are TRBV4-1 and TRBJ1-2; TRBD1 aligns across 12 bases. The germline V gene encodes CDR1 MGHRA and CDR2 YSYEKL. The CDR3 loop spans 16 amino acids. V lost 3 bases and J lost 8; bases outside the gene matches: 10. The CDR3 DNA sequence: TGCGCCAGCAGCCACGCCTGGGACAGGGGGCCGATAGGCTACACCTTC. This codes for CASSHAWDRGPIGYTF.

This clone was observed a handful of times. The chain is built from TRBV7-9 and TRBJ2-1; 10 bases match TRBD2. V dropped 8 bases and J dropped 4; count of bases not matched to a gene: 5. The CDR3 totals 14 residues. Germline loops: CDR1 SEHNR, CDR2 FQNEAQ (reference sequence). CDR3: CASRWTSGYNEQFF. The CDR3 DNA reads as TGTGCCAGCCGCTGGACTAGCGGATACAATGAGCAGTTCTTC.

V is TRBV7-2 and J is TRBJ2-7, with D perhaps TRBD2 (6 bases). Germline-derived CDR1 and CDR2 are SGHTA and FQGNSA. V dropped 2 bases and J dropped 0 bases, with 14 bases sitting between them. The CDR3 extends over 16 amino acids. The CDR3 region is CASSLYPAGYSYEQYF. CDR3 coding DNA: TGTGCCAGCAGCTTATATCCAGCGGGTTACTCCTACGAGCAGTACTTC.

The chain recombines TRBV18 with TRBJ2-1; TRBD2 matches at 11 bases. V gave up 6 bases and J gave up 5 bases; unmatched junction bases: 6. Germline-derived CDR1 and CDR2 are KGHSH and LQKENI. This CDR3 is built from 15 residues. The CDR3 sequence is CASSYTSGSDNEQFF. In DNA form, the CDR3 reads TGTGCCAGCTCGTACACTAGCGGGAGCGACAATGAGCAGTTCTTC.

CDR3 amino acids: CASSAREKTSNQPQHF. In DNA, the CDR3 is TGTGCCAGCAGCGCCCGAGAAAAGACATCTAATCAGCCCCAGCATTTT. J is TRBJ1-5 and V is TRBV21-1; the D call in the table, TRBD1, was not verified against the DNA. TRBV21-1 has pseudogene status. CDR3 size: 16 residues.

The V and J genes are TRBV7-2 and TRBJ1-4, with D perhaps matching TRBD1 (6 bases). V was pared by 4 bases and J by 0 bases, with 18 bases between. CDR1 SGHTA and CDR2 FQGNSA come from the germline V gene. The CDR3 sequence is 18 residues long. DNA for the CDR3: TGTGCCAGCAGCTCACGGCAAGTGGACAGAGCAACTAATGAAAAACTGTTTTTT. Its translation is CASSSRQVDRATNEKLFF.